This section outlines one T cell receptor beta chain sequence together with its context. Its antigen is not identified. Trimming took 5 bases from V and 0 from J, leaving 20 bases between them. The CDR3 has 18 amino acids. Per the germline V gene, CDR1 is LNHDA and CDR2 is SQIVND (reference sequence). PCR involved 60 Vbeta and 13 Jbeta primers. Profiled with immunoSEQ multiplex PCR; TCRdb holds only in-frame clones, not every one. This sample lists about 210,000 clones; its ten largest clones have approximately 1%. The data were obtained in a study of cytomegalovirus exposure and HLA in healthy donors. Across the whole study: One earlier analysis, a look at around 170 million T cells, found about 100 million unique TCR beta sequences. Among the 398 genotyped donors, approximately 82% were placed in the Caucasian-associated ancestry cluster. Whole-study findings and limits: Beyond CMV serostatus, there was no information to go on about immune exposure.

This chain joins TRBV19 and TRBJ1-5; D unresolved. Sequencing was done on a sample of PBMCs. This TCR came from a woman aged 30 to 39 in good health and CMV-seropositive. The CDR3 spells CASSVRAAASYSNQPQHF. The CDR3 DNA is TGTGCCAGTAGTGTGAGGGCGGCGGCCTCTTATAGCAATCAGCCCCAGCATTTT.